This T cell receptor (beta chain) appears in the sequencing data of a study of cytotoxic CD8 clonotypes in ibrutinib-treated CLL. V was clipped by 0 bases and J by 7 bases; unmatched bases: 7. The germline V gene has CDR1 SGHTA and CDR2 FQGNSA. The CDR3 contains 17 residues. The repertoire was sequenced with immunoSEQ multiplex PCR; TCRdb's copy has only in-frame clones and lacks some. The sample yields around 130,000 clones, around four fifths seen once. The receptor comes from a human donor with chronic lymphocytic leukemia. The chain combines TRBV7-2 with TRBJ2-5; 14 bases line up with TRBD2. Sequencing used PBMCs, obtained after 24 months of ibrutinib treatment. This CDR3 reads CASSLARTSGGPGTQYF. Written as DNA, the CDR3 is TGTGCCAGCAGCTTAGCGAGGACTAGCGGGGGGCCCGGGACCCAGTACTTC.